This T cell receptor beta chain was recovered during a study of T cells in Graves' hyperthyroidism and ophthalmopathy. Study observations and caveats: Researchers found most expanded thyroid clonotypes above 0.001 in blood as well.

Only a few counts were recorded for this clonotype. Its antigen is unknown. Orbital computed tomography and thyroid ultrasound, together with serum TRAb and thyroxine and clinical symptoms, were used for diagnoses. TCR beta CDR3 regions were amplified from RNA transcripts. TCR CDR3 regions were first amplified by RT-PCR with HTBI primers. TCRdb redid the calling of the multiplex PCR reads with MiXCR, one entry per CDR3 protein. The sample shows 600,000 to 700,000 distinct CDR3 sequences, about 45% of them seen only once. The material sequenced was peripheral blood or thyroid tissue (not recorded which). The source is an adult man with Graves' disease, either hyperthyroidism or ophthalmopathy (not recorded which).

DNA of the CDR3: TGCGCCAGCAGCTTGGACTTACACGGCTACACCTTC. Translated: CASSLDLHGYTF. J is TRBJ1-2 and V is TRBV5-1, with D unclear. V was trimmed by 0 bases and J by 8 bases, leaving 8 bases between them. The CDR3 runs to 12 residues. Germline CDR1 is SGHRS and CDR2 is YFSETQ. Variable domain in full (rest from reference TRBV5-1 and TRBJ1-2): KAGVTQTPRYLIKTRGQQVTLSCSPISGHRSVSWYQQTPGQGLQFLFEYFSETQRNKGNFPGRFSGRQFSNSRSEMNVSTLELGDSALYLCASSLDLHGYTFGSGTRLTVV.